This T cell receptor (beta chain) was captured by sequencing in a study of blood T cell repertoires in COVID-19. Study-wide context: The analysed material was cDNA or gDNA that came from T cells, B-cell-depleted T cells, or PBMCs.

CDR1 ENHRY and CDR2 SYGVKD come from the germline V gene. The CDR3 covers 15 residues. V lost 6 bases and J lost 0; bases outside the gene matches: 7. Per the authors' pipeline: The authors estimated nucleated cell counts from reference gene primer amplification. This table comes from immunoSEQ multiplex PCR, and its TCRdb copy is limited to in-frame clones, with some not included. Clonal size and the V and J genes are those of that table, whereas D and trimming came from the DNA. The repertoire has 240,000 or so clones, approximately 80% of them found once; the top ten carry around 7%. The chain has TRBV10-3 and TRBJ1-2; 7 bases are shared with TRBD1. Material for sequencing was peripheral blood. The clonotype originates from a woman older than 75 with COVID-19, enrolled during active disease. The CDR3 region has the DNA TGTGCCATCAGCGAACGGGGGACAGCTAACTATGGCTACACCTTC. Amino acid sequence: CAISERGTANYGYTF.